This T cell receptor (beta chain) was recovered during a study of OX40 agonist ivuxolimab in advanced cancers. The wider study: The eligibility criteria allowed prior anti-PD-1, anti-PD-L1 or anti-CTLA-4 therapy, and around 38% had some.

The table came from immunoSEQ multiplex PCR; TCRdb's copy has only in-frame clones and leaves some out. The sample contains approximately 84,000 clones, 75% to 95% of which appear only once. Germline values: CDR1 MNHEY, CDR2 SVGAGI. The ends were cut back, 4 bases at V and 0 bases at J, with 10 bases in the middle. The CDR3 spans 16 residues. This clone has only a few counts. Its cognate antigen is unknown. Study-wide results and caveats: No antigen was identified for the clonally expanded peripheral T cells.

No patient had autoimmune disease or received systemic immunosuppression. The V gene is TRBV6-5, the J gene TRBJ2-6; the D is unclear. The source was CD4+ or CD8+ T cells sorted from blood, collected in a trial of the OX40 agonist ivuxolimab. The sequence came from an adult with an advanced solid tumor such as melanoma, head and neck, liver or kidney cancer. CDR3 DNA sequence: TGTGCCAGCAGTTCTCGGCTCAGCTCTGGGGCCAACGTCCTGACTTTC. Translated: CASSSRLSSGANVLTF.